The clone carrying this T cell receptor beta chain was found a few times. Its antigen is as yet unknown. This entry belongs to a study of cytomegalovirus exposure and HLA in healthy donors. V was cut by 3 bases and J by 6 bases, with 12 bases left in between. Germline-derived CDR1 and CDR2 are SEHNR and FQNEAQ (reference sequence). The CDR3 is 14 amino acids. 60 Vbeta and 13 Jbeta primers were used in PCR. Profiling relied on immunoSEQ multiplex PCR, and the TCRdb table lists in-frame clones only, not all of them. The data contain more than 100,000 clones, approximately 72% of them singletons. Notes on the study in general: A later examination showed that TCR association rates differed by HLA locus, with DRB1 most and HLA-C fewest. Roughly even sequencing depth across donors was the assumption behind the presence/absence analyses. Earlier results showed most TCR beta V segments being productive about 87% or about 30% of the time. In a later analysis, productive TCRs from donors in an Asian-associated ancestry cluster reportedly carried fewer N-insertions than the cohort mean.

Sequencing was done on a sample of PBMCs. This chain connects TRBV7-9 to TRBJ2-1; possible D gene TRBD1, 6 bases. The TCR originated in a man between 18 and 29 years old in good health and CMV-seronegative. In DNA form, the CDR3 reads TGTGCCAGCAGCTTGCCAGGGGACGGCAATGAGCAGTTCTTC. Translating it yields CASSLPGDGNEQFF.